The clone carrying this T cell receptor (beta chain) occurred a few times. Researchers ran the PCR with 60 Vbeta and 13 Jbeta primers. Profiled with immunoSEQ multiplex PCR; TCRdb holds only in-frame clones, not every one. This sample has some 90,000 clones, with around 85% found just once. Germline CDR1 reads SGDLS; CDR2 reads YYNGEE. V lost 4 bases and J lost 5; bases outside the gene matches: 7. The CDR3 has 14 residues. This specimen belongs to a study of cytomegalovirus exposure and HLA in healthy donors. Material for sequencing was PBMCs. The TCR was taken from a man aged 30 to 39 in good health and CMV-seronegative. The chain is built from TRBV9 and TRBJ2-5; 8 bases align to TRBD1. The CDR3 loop reads CASSTGQGQETQYF. In DNA form, the CDR3 reads TGTGCCAGCAGCACCGGACAGGGCCAGGAGACCCAGTACTTC. Variable domain in full (rest from reference TRBV9 and TRBJ2-5): DSGVTQTPKHLITATGQRVTLRCSPRSGDLSVYWYQQSLDQGLQFLIQYYNGEERAKGNILERFSAQQFPDLHSELNLSSLELGDSALYFCASSTGQGQETQYFGPGTRLLVL.